This T cell receptor (beta chain) was captured by sequencing in a study of blood T cell repertoires in COVID-19. Study at large: Whether acute or convalescent, the COVID-19 samples came from the United States, Italy and Spain. PBMCs, B-cell-depleted T cells, or T cells were the source of the cDNA or gDNA that made up the material.

Looked up from germline, CDR1 is MDHEN and CDR2 is SYDVKM. The CDR3 contains 12 residues. V gave up 10 bases and J gave up 5 bases, with 13 bases separating them. In the authors' workflow: Estimation of nucleated cell counts relied on the amplification of reference gene primers. TCRdb keeps only in-frame clones here, not all; method: immunoSEQ multiplex PCR. That table supplies the V and J calls and clone size; D and trimming were determined from the DNA. The profile covers some 100,000 clones, with 70% to 85% appearing a single time and 6.5% to 10% taken by the ten largest. The source material was peripheral blood. The TCR comes from a woman older than 75 with active or convalescent COVID-19. The rearrangement links TRBV28 to TRBJ2-3; possibly TRBD1 for D (5 bases). The CDR3 loop is CAILRVGDTQYF. The CDR3 DNA sequence: TGTGCCATCCTCAGGGTTGGAGATACGCAGTATTTT.